The rows below give T cell receptor beta chains drawn from one sample of a study of blood T cell repertoires in COVID-19. Profiling relied on immunoSEQ multiplex PCR, and the TCRdb table lists in-frame clones only, not all of them. The table lists approximately 25,000 clones, around nine tenths of them singletons. The sequencing input was peripheral blood. These receptors originate from a human donor with active COVID-19. The donor label of this sample is uncertain. Each CDR3 is given with its conserved first and last residue. Fields, in order: V gene, J gene, CDR3 protein.

TRBV6-5	TRBJ2-3	CASSKGQGSTDTQYF
TRBV7-8	TRBJ2-3	CASIGDRGIADTQYF
TRBV9	TRBJ2-6	CASSAGTPSAGANVLTF
TRBV4-2	TRBJ2-3	CASSPPEGTLAGGHTDTQYF
TRBV5-1	TRBJ2-2	CASSLRSTGELFF
TRBV9	TRBJ2-5	CASSRGGGLVETQYF
TRBV29-1	TRBJ1-2	CSVEDRGLVYGYTF
TRBV4-1	TRBJ2-1	CASSQAPGLGGNEQFF
TRBV29-1	TRBJ2-1	CSVQVRDGGGAHNEQFF
TRBV28	TRBJ1-2	CASTVPGEGGYTF
TRBV7-9	TRBJ1-5	CASSLGGGGLGPQHF
TRBV7-2	TRBJ2-7	CASSYDRASSYEQYF
TRBV5-1	TRBJ2-7	CASTLLTSGSGEQYF
TRBV28	TRBJ2-7	CASGLGKRNYEQYF
TRBV9	TRBJ1-1	CASSVDASVAVMNTEAFF
TRBV7-3	TRBJ1-2	CASSRPDSGGRYGYTF
TRBV7-7	TRBJ2-3	CASSPGLGTDTQYF
TRBV6-6	TRBJ2-7	CASSDRALYEQYF
TRBV7-8	TRBJ2-7	CASSLRSSGAEQYF
TRBV20-1	TRBJ1-6	CSASAGTGPNSPLHF
TRBV7-2	TRBJ1-6	CASSPRDRGMNSPLHF
TRBV5-1	TRBJ1-3	CASSSIPTVASGNTIYF
TRBV30	TRBJ2-1	CAWSDGLAGSREQFF
TRBV24-1	TRBJ2-2	CATSDRHLGTGELFF
TRBV25-1	TRBJ1-3	CASRSSGNTIYF
TRBV30	TRBJ2-7	CALGRPTVEQYF
TRBV28	TRBJ2-1	CASSFLEGRSYNEQFF
TRBV7-8	TRBJ2-7	CASSSGRVAYEQYF
TRBV4-3	TRBJ2-7	CASSPGTGGAEQYF
TRBV7-2	TRBJ1-2	CASSSTTGVGYGYTF
TRBV4-3	TRBJ1-1	CASSQEVEEGAEAFF
TRBV6-5	TRBJ1-5	CASRHTGNGQPQHF
TRBV7-2	TRBJ2-1	CASSLAQGVYNEQFF
TRBV3-1/TRBV3-2	TRBJ2-7	CASSSPYEQYF
TRBV7-2	TRBJ2-1	CASSPPTSGSWFF
TRBV6-5	TRBJ1-2	CASSLGQVGYTF
TRBV4-3	TRBJ1-4	CASSQNNPRGYEKLFF
TRBV6-5	TRBJ2-5	CASTPGGGQETQYF
TRBV7-8	TRBJ2-7	CASSLTGSTYEQYF
TRBV12-3/TRBV12-4	TRBJ2-2	CASSLIQAGELFF
TRBV6-2/TRBV6-3	TRBJ2-3	CASSWKASGGRDTQYF
TRBV19	TRBJ1-4	CASSRYRAEKLFF
TRBV3-1/TRBV3-2	TRBJ2-5	CASSPSDRGETQYF
TRBV18	TRBJ2-5	CASSQDLGGSETQYF
TRBV7-6	TRBJ2-7	CASSLARQGGIEQYF
TRBV2	TRBJ2-3	CASSSGQGPTDTQYF
TRBV7-6	TRBJ1-1	CASSLRQDLMNTEAFF
TRBV5-1	TRBJ2-1	CASSKGLAGGVVDEQFF
TRBV5-6	TRBJ1-2	CASSSSRQYGYTF
TRBV6-5	TRBJ2-7	CASSSNGRGGVYEQYF
TRBV4-3	TRBJ1-2	CASSQEASDSINRF
TRBV7-8	TRBJ2-1	CASSPGETSGLEQFF
TRBV28	TRBJ2-2	CASTGRGWTGELFF
TRBV7-6	TRBJ2-1	CASSPLAGGPGNEQFF
TRBV3-1/TRBV3-2	TRBJ2-5	CASTLIGQGQETQYF